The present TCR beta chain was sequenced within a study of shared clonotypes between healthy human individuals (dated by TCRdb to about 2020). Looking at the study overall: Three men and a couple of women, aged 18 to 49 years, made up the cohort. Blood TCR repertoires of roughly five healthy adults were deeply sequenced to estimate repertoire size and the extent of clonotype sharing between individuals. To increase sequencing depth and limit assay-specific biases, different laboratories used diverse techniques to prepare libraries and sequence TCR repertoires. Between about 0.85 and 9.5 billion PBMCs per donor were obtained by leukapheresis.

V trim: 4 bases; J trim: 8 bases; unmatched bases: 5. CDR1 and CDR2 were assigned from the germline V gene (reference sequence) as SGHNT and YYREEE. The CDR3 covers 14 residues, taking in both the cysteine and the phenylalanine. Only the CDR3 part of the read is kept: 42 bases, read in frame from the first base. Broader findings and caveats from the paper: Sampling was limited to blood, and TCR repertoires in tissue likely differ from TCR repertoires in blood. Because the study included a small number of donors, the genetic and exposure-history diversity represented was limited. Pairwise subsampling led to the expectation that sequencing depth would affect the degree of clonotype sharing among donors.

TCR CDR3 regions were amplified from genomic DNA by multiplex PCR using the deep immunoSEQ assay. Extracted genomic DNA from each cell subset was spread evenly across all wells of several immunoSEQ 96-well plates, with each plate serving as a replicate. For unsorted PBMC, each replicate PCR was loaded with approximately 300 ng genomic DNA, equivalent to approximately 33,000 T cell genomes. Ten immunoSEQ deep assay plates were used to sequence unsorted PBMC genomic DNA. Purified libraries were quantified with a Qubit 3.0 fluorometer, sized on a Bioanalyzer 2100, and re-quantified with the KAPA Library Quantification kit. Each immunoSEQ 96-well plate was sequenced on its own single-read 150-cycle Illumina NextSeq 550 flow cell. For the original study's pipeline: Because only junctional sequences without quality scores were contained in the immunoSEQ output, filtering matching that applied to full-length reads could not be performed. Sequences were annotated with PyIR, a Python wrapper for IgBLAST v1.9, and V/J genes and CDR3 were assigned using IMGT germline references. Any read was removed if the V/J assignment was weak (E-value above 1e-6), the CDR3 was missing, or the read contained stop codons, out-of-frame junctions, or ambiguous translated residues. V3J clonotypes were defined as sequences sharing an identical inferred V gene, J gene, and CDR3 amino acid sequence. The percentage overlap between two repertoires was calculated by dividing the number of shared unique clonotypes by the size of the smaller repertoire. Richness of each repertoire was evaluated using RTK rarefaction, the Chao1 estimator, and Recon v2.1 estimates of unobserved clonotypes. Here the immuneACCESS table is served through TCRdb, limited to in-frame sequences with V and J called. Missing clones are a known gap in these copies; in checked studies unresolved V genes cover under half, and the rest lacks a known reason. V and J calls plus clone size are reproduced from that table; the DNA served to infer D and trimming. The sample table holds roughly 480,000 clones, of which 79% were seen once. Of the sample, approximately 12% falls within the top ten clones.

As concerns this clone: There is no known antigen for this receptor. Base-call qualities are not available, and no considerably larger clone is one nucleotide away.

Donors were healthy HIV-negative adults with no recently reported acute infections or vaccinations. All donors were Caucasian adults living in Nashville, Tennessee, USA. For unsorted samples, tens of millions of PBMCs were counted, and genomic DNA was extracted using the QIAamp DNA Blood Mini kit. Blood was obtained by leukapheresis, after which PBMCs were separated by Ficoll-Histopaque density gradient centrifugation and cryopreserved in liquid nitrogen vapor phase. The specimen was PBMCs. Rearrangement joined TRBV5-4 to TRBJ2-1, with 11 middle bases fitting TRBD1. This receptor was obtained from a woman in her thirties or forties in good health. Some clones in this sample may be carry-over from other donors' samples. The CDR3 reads CASSPGQGVDEQFF. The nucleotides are TGTGCCAGCAGCCCGGGACAGGGGGTCGATGAGCAGTTCTTC. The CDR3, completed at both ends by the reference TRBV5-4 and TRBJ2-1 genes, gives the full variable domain ETGVTQSPTHLIKTRGQQVTLRCSSQSGHNTVSWYQQALGQGPQFIFQYYREEENGRGNFPPRFSGLQFPNYSSELNVNALELDDSALYLCASSPGQGVDEQFFGPGTRLTVL.